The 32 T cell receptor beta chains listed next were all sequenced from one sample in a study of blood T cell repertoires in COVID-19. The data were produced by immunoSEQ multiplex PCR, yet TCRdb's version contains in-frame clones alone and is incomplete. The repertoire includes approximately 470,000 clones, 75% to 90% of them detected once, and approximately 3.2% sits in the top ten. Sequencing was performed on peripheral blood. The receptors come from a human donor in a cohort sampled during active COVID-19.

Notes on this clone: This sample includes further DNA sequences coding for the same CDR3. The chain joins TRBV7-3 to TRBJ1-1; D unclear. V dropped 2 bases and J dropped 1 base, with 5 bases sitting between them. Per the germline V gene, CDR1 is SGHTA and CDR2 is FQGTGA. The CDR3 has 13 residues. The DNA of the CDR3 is TGTGCCAGCAGCTTAGGCCGGAACACTGAAGCTTTCTTT. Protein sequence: CASSLGRNTEAFF.

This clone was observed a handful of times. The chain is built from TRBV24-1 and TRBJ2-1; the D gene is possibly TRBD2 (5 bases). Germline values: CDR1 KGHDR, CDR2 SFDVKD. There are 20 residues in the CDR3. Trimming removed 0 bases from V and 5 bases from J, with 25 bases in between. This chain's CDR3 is CATSDLRVEPGKRTNNEQFF. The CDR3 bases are TGTGCCACCAGTGATTTGCGGGTAGAACCCGGAAAGCGGACCAACAATGAGCAGTTCTTC.

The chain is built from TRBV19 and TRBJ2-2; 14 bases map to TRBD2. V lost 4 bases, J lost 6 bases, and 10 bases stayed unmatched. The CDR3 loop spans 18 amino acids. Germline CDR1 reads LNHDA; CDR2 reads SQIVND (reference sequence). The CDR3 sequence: CASSTSGTSGSFSGELFF. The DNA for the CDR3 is TGTGCCAGTAGTACCTCCGGGACTAGCGGGAGCTTTTCCGGGGAGCTGTTTTTT.

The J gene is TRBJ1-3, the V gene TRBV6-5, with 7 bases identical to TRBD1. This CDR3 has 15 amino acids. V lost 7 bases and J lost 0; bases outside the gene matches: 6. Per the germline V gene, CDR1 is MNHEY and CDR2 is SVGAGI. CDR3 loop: CASTRGTASGNTIYF. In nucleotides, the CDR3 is TGTGCCAGCACCCGTGGGACAGCCTCTGGAAACACCATATATTTT.

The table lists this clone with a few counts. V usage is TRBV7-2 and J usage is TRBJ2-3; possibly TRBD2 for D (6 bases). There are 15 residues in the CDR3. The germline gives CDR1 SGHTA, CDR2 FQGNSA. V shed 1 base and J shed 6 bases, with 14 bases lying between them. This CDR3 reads CASSLGTTNVDTQYF. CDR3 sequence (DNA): TGTGCCAGCAGCTTAGGGACTACCAATGTGGATACGCAGTATTTT.

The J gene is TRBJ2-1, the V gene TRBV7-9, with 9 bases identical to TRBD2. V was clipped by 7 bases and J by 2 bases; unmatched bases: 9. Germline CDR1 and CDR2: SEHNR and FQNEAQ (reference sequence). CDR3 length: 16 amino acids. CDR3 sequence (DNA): TGTGCCAGCATCTCTAGCGGGACCATCCCCTACAATGAGCAGTTCTTC. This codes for CASISSGTIPYNEQFF.

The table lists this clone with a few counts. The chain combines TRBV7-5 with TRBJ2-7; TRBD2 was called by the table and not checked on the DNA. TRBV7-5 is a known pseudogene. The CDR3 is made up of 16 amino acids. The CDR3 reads CARSLAAAGEAYEQYF. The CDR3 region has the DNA TGTGCCAGAAGCTTAGCCGCGGCGGGAGAGGCCTACGAGCAGTACTTC.

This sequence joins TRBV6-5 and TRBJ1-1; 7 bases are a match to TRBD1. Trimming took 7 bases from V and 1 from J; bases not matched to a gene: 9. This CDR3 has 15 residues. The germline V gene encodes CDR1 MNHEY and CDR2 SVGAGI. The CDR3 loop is CASTKGGTANTEAFF. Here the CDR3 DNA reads TGTGCCAGCACCAAAGGGGGGACAGCGAACACTGAAGCTTTCTTT.

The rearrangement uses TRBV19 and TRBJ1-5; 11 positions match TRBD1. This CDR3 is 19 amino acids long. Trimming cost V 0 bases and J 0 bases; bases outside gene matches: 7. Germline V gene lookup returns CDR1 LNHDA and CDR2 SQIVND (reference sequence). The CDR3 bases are TGTGCCAGTAGTATAGATAGGGACAGGGGGTCTAATAGCAATCAGCCCCAGCATTTT. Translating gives CASSIDRDRGSNSNQPQHF.

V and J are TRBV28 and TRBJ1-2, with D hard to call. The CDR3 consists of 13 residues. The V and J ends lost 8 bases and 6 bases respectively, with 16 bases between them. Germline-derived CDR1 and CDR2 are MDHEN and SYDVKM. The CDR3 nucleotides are TGTGCCAGCGTCTCGGGAGGGCCCCATGGCTACACCTTC. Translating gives CASVSGGPHGYTF.

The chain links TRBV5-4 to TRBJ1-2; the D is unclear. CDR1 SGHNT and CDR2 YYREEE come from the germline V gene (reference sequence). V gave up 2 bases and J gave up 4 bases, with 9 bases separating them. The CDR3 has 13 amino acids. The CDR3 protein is CASSFPQSYGYTF. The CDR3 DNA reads TGTGCCAGCAGCTTTCCACAGAGCTATGGCTACACCTTC.

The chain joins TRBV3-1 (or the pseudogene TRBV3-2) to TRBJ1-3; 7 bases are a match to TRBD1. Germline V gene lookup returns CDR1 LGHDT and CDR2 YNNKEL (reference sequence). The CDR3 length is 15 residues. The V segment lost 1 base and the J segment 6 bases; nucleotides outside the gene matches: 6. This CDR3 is CASSQADRAPNTIYF. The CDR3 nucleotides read TGTGCCAGCAGCCAAGCTGACAGGGCTCCAAACACCATATATTTT.

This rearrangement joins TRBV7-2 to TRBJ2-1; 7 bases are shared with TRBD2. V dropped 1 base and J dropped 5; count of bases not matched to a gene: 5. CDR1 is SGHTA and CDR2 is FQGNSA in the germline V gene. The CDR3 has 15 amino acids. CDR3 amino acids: CASSLGLAVNNEQFF. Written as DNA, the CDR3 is TGTGCCAGCAGCTTAGGGCTAGCGGTTAACAATGAGCAGTTCTTC.

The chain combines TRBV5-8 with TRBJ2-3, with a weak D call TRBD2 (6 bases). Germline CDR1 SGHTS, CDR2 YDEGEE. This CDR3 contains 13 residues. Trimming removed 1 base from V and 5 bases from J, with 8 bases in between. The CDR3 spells CASSLYGGDTQYF. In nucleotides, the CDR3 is TGTGCCAGCAGCTTGTACGGGGGAGATACGCAGTATTTT.

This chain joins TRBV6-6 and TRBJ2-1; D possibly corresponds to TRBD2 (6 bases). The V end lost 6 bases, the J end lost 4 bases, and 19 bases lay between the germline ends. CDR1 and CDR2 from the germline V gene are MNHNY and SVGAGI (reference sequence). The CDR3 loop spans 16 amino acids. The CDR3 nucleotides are TGTGCCAGCAGCCCGAAGGTAGCGGTCAAATACAATGAGCAGTTCTTC. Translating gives CASSPKVAVKYNEQFF.

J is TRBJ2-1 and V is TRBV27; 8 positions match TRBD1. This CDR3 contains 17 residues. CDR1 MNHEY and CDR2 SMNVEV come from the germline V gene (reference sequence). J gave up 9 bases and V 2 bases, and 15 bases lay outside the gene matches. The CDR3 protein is CASSLERTGPLNIEQFF. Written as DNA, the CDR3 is TGTGCCAGCAGTTTAGAGCGGACAGGGCCCTTGAATATTGAGCAGTTCTTC.

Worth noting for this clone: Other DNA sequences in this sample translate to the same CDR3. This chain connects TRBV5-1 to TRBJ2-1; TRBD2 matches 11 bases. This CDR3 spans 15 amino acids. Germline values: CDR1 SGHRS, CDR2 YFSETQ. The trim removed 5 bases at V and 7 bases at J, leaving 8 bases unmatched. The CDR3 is CASSTGLAGGNEQFF. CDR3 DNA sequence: TGCGCCAGCAGTACGGGCCTAGCGGGAGGTAATGAGCAGTTCTTC.

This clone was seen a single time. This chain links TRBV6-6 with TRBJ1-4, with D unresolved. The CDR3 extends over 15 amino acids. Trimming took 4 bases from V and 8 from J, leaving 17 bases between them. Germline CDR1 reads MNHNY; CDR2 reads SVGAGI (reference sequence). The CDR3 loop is CASSFEALKREKLFF. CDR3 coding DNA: TGTGCCAGCAGTTTCGAGGCCCTTAAGCGGGAAAAACTGTTTTTT.

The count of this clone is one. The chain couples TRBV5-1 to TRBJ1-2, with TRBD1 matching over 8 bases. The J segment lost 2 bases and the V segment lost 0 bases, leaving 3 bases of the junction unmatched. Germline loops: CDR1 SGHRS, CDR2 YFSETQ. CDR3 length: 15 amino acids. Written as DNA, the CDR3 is TGCGCCAGCAGCTTGGTACAGGGGGGGAACTATGGCTACACCTTC. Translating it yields CASSLVQGGNYGYTF.

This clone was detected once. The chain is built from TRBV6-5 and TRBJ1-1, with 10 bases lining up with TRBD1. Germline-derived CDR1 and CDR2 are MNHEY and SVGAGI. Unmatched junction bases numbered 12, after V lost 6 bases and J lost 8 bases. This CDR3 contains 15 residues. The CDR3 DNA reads TGTGCCAGCAGACCTCGACAGGGGGCGACCAACGAAGCTTTCTTT. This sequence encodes CASRPRQGATNEAFF.

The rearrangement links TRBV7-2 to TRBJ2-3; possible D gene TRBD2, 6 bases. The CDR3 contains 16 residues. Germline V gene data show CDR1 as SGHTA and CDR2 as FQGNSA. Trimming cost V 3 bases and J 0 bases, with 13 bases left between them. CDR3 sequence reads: CASSLSSVSSTDTQYF. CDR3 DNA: TGTGCCAGCAGCTTGTCTAGCGTGTCTAGCACAGATACGCAGTATTTT.

In DNA, the CDR3 is TGTGCCAGCAGCCAAGGCCGGGCAGGGCCCTACGAGCAGTACTTC. Protein: CASSQGRAGPYEQYF. V and J are TRBV3-1 (or the pseudogene TRBV3-2) and TRBJ2-7; D is possibly TRBD1 (5 bases). CDR1 LGHDT and CDR2 YNNKEL come from the germline V gene (reference sequence). The V end was cut by 1 base, the J end by 2 bases, with 12 bases between. This CDR3 spans 15 amino acids.

The CDR3 DNA reads as TGTGCCAGCTCACCACTAAACGGACAGGCGTTTGAGACTGAAGCTTTCTTT. It translates to CASSPLNGQAFETEAFF. The chain couples TRBV18 to TRBJ1-1; 7 nucleotides align to TRBD1. The trim removed 1 base at V and 5 bases at J, leaving 13 bases unmatched. Germline V gene lookup returns CDR1 KGHSH and CDR2 LQKENI. There are 17 residues in the CDR3.

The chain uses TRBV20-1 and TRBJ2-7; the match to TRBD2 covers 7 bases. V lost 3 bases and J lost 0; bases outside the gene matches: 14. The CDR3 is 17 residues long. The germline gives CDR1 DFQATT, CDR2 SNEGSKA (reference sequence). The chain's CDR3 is CSASRGLKGDPSYEQYF. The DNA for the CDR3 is TGCAGTGCTAGTAGGGGACTAAAGGGTGACCCCTCCTACGAGCAGTACTTC.

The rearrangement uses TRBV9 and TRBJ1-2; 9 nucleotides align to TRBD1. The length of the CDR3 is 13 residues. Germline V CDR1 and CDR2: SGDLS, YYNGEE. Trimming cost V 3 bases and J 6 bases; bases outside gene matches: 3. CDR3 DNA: TGTGCCAGCAGCGCACAGGGGGCGCATGGCTACACCTTC. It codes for CASSAQGAHGYTF.

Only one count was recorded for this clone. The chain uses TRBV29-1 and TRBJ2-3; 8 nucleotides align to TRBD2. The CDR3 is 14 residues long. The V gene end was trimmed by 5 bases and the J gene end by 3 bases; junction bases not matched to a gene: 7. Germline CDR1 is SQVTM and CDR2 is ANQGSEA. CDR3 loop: CSVKTGTRTDTQYF. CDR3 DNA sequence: TGCAGCGTTAAAACCGGGACTAGAACAGATACGCAGTATTTT.

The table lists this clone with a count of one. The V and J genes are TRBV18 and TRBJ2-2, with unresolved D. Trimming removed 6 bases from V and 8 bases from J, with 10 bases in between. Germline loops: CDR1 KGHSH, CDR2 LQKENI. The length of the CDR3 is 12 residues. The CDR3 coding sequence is TGTGCCAGCTCTCGTATTAATGGGGAGCTGTTTTTT. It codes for CASSRINGELFF.

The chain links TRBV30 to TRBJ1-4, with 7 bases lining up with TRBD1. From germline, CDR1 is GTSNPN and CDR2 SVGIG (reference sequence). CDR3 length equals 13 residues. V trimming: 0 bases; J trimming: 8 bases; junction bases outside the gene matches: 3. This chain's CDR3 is CAWSVRGQEKLFF. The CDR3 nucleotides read TGTGCCTGGAGTGTTCGGGGACAGGAAAAACTGTTTTTT.

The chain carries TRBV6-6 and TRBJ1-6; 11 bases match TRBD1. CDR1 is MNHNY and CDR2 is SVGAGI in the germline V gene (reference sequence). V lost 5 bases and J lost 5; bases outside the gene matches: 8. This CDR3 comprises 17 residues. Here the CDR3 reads CASSHGQGARNNSPLHF. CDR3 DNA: TGTGCCAGCAGTCACGGACAGGGGGCTAGGAATAATTCACCCCTCCACTTT.

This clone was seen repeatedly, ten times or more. The CDR3 nucleotides are TGTGCCAGCAGTTTAACAGAGATGAACACTGAAGCTTTCTTT. It yields the protein CASSLTEMNTEAFF. The V call is TRBV28, the J call TRBJ1-1, with D unclear. The CDR3 has 14 residues. Per the germline V gene, CDR1 is MDHEN and CDR2 is SYDVKM. V dropped 2 bases and J dropped 0 bases, with 7 bases sitting between them.

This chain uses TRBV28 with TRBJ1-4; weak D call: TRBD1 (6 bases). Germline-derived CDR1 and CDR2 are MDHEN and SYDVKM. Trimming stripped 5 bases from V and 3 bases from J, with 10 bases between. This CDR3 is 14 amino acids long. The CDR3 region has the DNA TGTGCCAGCAGTAACAGGGCACCTAATGAAAAACTGTTTTTT. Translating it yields CASSNRAPNEKLFF.

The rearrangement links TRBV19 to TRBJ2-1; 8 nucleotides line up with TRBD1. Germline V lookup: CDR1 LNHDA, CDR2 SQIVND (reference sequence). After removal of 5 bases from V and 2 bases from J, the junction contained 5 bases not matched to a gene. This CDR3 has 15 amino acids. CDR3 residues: CASSQGAGAYNEQFF. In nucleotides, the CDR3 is TGTGCCAGTAGTCAGGGGGCTGGCGCCTACAATGAGCAGTTCTTC. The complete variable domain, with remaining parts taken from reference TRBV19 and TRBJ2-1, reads DGGITQSPKYLFRKEGQNVTLSCEQNLNHDAMYWYRQDPGQGLRLIYYSQIVNDFQKGDIAEGYSVSREKKESFPLTVTSAQKNPTAFYLCASSQGAGAYNEQFFGPGTRLTVL.